The entry below describes one T cell receptor (beta chain). This specimen belongs to a study of metastatic and nonmetastatic thyroid tumors. Study at large: Patients with malignant and benign thyroid disease provided blood and tumor or nodule tissue, whose repertoires were compared.

No treatment had been given to any patient before thyroid surgery. TCRdb recomputed clones from the PCR reads via MiXCR. The table has approximately 30,000 clones, 17% seen once. Sequencing input: blood. This TCR was recovered from a female donor with papillary thyroid cancer or a benign thyroid nodule (not recorded which). Some clones in this sample may be carry-over from other donors' samples.

In DNA form, the CDR3 reads TGTGCCAGCAGGCTACTTACAGGGCCGCAAGAGACCCAGTACTTC. Its translation: CASRLLTGPQETQYF. The V and J genes are TRBV28 and TRBJ2-5, with D perhaps matching TRBD1 (6 bases). The CDR3 sequence is 15 residues long. The germline CDR1 and CDR2 sequences are MDHEN and SYDVKM. V was cut by 6 bases and J by 2 bases, with 16 bases left in between.